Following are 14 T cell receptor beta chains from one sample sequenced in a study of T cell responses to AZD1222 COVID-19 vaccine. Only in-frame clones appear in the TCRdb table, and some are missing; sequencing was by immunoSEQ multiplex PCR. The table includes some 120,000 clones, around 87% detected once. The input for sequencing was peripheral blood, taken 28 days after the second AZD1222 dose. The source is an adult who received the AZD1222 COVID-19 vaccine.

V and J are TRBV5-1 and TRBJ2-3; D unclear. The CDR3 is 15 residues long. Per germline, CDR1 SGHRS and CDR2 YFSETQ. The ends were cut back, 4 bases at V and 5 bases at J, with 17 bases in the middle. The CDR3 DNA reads TGCGCCAGCAGCGATTGGGCCCCCGGGTTAGATACGCAGTATTTT. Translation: CASSDWAPGLDTQYF.

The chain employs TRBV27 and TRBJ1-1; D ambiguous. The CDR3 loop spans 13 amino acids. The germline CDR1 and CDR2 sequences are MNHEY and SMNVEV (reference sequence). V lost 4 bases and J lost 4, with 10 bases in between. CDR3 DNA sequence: TGTGCCAGCAGTTCAAGTCGACGCACTGAAGCTTTCTTT. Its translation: CASSSSRRTEAFF.

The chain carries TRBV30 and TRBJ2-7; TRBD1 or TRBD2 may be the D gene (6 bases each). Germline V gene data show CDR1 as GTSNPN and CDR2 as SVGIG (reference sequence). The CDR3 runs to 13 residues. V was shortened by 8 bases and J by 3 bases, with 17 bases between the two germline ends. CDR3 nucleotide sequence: TGTGCCGTCACAGGGACTTCTCTCTACGAGCAGTACTTC. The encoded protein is CAVTGTSLYEQYF.

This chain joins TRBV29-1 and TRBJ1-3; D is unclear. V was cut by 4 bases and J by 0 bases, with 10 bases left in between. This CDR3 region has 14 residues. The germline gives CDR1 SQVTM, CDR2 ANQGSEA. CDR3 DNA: TGCAGCGTTGTTCGGAGAAACTCTGGAAACACCATATATTTT. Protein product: CSVVRRNSGNTIYF.

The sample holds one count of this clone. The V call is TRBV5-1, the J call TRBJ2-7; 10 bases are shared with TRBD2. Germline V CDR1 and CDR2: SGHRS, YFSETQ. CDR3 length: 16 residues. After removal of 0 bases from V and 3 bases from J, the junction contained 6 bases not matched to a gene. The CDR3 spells CASSLGGTSVNYEQYF. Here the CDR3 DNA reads TGCGCCAGCAGCTTGGGCGGGACTAGCGTGAACTACGAGCAGTACTTC.

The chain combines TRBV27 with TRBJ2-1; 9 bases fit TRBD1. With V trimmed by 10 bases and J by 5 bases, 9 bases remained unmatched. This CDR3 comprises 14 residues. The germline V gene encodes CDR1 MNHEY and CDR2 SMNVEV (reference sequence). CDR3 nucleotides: TGTGCCACGGAGGTGACAGGGGGAAACAATGAGCAGTTCTTC. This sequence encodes CATEVTGGNNEQFF.

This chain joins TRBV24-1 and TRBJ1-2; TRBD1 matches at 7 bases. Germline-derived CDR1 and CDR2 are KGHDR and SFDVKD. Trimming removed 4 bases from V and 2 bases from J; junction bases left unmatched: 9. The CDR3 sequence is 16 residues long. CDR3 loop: CATSDLNPTGNYGYTF. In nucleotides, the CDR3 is TGTGCCACCAGTGACCTAAATCCGACAGGGAACTATGGCTACACCTTC.

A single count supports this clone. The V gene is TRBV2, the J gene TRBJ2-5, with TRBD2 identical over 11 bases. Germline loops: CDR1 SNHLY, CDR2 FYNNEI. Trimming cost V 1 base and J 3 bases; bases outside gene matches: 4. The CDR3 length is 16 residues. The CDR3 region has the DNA TGTGCCAGCAGTGAAGGAATAGCGGGGGGGGAAGAGACCCAGTACTTC. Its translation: CASSEGIAGGEETQYF.

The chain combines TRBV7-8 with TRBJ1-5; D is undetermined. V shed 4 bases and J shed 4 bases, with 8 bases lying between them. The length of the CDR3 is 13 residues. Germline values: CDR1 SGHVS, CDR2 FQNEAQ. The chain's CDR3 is CASSWEPNQPQHF. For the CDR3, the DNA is TGTGCCAGCAGCTGGGAGCCTAATCAGCCCCAGCATTTT.

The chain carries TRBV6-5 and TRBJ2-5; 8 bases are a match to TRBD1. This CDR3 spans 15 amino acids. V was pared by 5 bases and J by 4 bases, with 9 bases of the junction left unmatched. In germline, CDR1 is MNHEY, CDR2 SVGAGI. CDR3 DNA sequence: TGTGCCAGCAGTACAGACAGGGGAGCGAGAGAGACCCAGTACTTC. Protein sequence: CASSTDRGARETQYF.

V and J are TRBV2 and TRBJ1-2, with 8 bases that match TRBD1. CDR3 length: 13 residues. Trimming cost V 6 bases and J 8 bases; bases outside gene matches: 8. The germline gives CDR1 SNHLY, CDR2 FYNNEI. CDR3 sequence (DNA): TGTGCCAGCAGCACGGACAGGGTGCAAGGCTACACCTTC. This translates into CASSTDRVQGYTF.

In DNA, the CDR3 is TGTGCCAGCAGCGCGGGCCCGGGGGAACGGGGGGCCTACGAGCAGTACTTC. Translation gives CASSAGPGERGAYEQYF. This chain uses TRBV6-2 or TRBV6-3 with TRBJ2-7; 7 bases are shared with TRBD2. The CDR3 totals 17 residues. J gave up 2 bases and V 6 bases, and 16 bases lay outside the gene matches. Per the germline V gene, CDR1 is MNHEY and CDR2 is SVGEGT.

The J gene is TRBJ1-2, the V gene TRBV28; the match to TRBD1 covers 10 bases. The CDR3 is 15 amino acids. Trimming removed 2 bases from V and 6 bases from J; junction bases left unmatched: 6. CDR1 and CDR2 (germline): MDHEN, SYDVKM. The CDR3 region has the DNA TGTGCCAGCAGTTTAGGGACAGGGGATTTCAATGGCTACACCTTC. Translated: CASSLGTGDFNGYTF.

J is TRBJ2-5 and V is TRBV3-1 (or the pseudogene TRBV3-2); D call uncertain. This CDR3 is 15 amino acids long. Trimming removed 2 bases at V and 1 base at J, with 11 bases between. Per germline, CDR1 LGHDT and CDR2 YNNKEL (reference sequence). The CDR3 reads CASSQCSRPQETQYF. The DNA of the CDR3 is TGTGCCAGCAGCCAATGCAGCAGGCCCCAAGAGACCCAGTACTTC.